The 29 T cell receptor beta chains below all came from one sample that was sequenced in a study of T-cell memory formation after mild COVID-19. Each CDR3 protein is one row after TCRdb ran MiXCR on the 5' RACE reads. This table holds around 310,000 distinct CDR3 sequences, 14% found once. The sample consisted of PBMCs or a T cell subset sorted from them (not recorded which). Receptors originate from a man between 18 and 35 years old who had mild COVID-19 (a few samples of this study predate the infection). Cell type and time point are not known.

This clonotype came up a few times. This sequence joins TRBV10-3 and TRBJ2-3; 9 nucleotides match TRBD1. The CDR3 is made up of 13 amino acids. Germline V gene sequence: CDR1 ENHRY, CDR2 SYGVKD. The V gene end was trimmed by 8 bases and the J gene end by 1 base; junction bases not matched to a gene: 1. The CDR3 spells CAIGDRGTDTQYF. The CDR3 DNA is TGTGCCATCGGGGACAGGGGCACAGATACGCAGTATTTT.

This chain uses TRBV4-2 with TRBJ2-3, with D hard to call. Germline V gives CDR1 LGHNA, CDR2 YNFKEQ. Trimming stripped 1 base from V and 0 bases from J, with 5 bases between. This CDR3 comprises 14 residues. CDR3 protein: CASSQVDSTDTQYF. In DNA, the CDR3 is TGTGCCAGCAGCCAAGTTGACAGCACAGATACGCAGTATTTT.

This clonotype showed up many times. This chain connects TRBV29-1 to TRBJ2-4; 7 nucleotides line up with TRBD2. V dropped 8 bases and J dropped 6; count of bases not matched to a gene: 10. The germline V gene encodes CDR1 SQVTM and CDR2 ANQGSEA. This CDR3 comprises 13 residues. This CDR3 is CSILVSGGNIQYF. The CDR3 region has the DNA TGCAGCATCTTGGTTTCGGGAGGAAACATTCAGTACTTC.

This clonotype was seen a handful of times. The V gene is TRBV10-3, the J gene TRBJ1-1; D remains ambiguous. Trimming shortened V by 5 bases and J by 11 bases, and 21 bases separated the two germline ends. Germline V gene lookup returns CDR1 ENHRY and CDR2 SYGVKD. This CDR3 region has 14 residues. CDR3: CAISPGPERYIAFF. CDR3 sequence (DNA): TGTGCCATCAGTCCCGGGCCTGAACGGTATATCGCTTTCTTT.

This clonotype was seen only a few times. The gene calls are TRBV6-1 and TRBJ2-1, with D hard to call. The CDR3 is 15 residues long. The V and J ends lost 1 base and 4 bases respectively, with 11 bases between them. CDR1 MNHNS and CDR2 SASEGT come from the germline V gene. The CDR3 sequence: CASSEDMGHYNEQFF. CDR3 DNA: TGTGCCAGCAGTGAAGATATGGGCCATTACAATGAGCAGTTCTTC.

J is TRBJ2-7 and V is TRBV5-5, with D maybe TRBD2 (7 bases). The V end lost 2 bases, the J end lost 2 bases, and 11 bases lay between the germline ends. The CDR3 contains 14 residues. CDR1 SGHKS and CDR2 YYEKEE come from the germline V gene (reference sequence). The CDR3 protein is CASSFRGGAYEQYF. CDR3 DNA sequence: TGTGCCAGCAGCTTTCGAGGGGGGGCCTACGAGCAGTACTTC. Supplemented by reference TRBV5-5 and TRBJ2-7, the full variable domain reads DAGVTQSPTHLIKTRGQQVTLRCSPISGHKSVSWYQQVLGQGPQFIFQYYEKEERGRGNFPDRFSARQFPNYSSELNVNALLLGDSALYLCASSFRGGAYEQYFGPGTRLTVT.

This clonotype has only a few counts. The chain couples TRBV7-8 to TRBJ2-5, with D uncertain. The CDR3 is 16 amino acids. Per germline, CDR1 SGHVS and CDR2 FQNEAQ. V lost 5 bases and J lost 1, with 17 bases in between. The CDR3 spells CASSQPIGSVQETQYF. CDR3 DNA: TGTGCCAGCAGCCAACCTATCGGGTCGGTCCAAGAGACCCAGTACTTC.

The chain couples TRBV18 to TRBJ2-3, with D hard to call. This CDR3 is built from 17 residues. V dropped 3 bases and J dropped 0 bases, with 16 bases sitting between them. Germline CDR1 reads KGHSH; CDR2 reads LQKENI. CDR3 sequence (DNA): TGTGCCAGCTCACCGAGTGCCGACGCGCCTAGCACAGATACGCAGTATTTT. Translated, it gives CASSPSADAPSTDTQYF.

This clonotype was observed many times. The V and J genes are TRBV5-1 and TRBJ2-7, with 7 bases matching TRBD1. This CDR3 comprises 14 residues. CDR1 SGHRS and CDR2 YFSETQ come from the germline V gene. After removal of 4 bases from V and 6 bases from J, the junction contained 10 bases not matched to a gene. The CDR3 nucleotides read TGCGCCAGCAGCGGTCCCCAGGGGGTAGTCGAGCAGTACTTC. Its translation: CASSGPQGVVEQYF.

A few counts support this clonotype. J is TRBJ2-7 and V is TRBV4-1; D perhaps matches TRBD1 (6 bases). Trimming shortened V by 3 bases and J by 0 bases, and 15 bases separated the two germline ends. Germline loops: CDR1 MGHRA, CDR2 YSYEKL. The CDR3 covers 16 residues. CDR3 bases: TGCGCCAGCAGCCAGGAACCTACAGGGAGCTCCTACGAGCAGTACTTC. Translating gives CASSQEPTGSSYEQYF.

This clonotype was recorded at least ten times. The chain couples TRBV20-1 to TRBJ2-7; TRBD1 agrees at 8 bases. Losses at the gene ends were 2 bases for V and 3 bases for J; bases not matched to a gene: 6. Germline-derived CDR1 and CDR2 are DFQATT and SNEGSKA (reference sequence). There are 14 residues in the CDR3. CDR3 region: CSARPPDRDYEQYV. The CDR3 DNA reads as TGCAGTGCTAGACCACCGGACAGGGACTACGAGCAGTACGTC.

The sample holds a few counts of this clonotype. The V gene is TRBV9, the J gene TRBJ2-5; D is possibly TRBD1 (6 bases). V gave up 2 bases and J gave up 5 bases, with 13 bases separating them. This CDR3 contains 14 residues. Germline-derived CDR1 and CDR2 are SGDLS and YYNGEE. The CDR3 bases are TGTGCCAGCAGCGTCGGGACATCTAGGGAGACCCAGTACTTC. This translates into CASSVGTSRETQYF.

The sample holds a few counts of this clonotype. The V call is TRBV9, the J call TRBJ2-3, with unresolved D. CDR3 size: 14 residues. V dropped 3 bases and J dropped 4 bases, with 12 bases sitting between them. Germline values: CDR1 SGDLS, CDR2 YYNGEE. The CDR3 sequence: CASSAGPVSDTQYF. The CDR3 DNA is TGTGCCAGCAGCGCCGGTCCAGTATCAGATACGCAGTATTTT.

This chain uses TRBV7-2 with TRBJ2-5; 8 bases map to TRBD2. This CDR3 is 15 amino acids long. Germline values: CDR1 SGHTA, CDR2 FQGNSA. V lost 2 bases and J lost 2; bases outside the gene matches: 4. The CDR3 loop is CASSLTAGAQETQYF. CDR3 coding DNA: TGTGCCAGCAGCTTAACAGCGGGGGCACAAGAGACCCAGTACTTC.

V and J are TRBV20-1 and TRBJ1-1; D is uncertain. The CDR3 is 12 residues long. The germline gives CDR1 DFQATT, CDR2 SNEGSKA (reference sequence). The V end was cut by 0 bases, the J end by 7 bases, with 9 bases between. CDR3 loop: CSARDPRSEAFF. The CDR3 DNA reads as TGCAGTGCTAGAGATCCCCGGAGTGAAGCTTTCTTT.

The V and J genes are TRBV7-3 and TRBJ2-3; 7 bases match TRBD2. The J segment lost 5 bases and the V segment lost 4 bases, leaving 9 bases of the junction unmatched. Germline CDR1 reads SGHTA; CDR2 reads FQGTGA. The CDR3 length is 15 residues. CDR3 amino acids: CASSSGLGVGDTQYF. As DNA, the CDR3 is TGTGCCAGCAGCTCCGGACTAGGAGTAGGAGATACGCAGTATTTT.

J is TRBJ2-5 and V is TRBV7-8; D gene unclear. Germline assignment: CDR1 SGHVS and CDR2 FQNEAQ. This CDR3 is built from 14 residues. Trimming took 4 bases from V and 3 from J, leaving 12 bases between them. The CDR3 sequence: CASSSRKGKETQYF. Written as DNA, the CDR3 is TGTGCCAGCAGCTCTAGGAAGGGAAAAGAGACCCAGTACTTC. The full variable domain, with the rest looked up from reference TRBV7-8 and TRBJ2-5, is GAGVSQSPRYKVAKRGQDVALRCDPISGHVSLFWYQQALGQGPEFLTYFQNEAQLDKSGLPSDRFFAERPEGSVSTLKIQRTQQEDSAVYLCASSSRKGKETQYFGPGTRLLVL.

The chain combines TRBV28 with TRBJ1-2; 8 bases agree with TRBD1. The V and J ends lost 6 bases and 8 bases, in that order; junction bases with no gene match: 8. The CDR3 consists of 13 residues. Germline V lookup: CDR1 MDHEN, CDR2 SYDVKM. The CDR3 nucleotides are TGTGCCAGCAGCCAAACAGGGGGGCACGGCTACACCTTC. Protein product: CASSQTGGHGYTF.

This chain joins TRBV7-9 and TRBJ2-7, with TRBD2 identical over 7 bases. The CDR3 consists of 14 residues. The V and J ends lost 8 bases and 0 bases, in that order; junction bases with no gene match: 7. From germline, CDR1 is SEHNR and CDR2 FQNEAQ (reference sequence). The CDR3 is CASRPGGGSYEQYF. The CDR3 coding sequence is TGTGCCAGCCGCCCTGGCGGGGGCTCCTACGAGCAGTACTTC.

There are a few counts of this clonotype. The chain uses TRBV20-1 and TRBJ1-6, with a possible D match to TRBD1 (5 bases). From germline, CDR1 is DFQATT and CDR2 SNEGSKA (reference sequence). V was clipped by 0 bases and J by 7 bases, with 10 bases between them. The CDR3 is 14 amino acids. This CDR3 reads CSARELQGNSPLHF. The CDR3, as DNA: TGCAGTGCTAGAGAGCTGCAGGGCAATTCACCCCTCCACTTT.

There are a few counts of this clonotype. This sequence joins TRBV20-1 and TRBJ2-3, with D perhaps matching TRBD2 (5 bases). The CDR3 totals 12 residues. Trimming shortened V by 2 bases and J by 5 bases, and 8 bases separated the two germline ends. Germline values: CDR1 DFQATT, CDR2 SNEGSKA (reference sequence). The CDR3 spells CSARHREDTQYF. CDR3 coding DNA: TGCAGTGCTAGACACCGGGAAGATACGCAGTATTTT.

The CDR3 protein is CASSSGVTGGDEQYF. The CDR3, as DNA: TGTGCCAGCAGCTCCGGGGTGACAGGGGGCGACGAGCAGTACTTC. The chain links TRBV7-9 to TRBJ2-7, with 10 bases identical to TRBD1. The CDR3 has 15 amino acids. Germline V lookup: CDR1 SEHNR, CDR2 FQNEAQ (reference sequence). J lost 5 bases, V lost 4 bases, and 8 bases had no gene match.

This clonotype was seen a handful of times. The CDR3 nucleotides read TGTGCCAGCAGCTTAGAGCCGACTAGCCCCTACAATGAGCAGTTCTTC. Translating gives CASSLEPTSPYNEQFF. The rearrangement links TRBV7-2 to TRBJ2-1, with 7 bases aligning to TRBD2. V shed 1 base and J 2 bases; nucleotides not matched to a gene: 5. Per germline, CDR1 SGHTA and CDR2 FQGNSA. The CDR3 sequence is 16 residues long.

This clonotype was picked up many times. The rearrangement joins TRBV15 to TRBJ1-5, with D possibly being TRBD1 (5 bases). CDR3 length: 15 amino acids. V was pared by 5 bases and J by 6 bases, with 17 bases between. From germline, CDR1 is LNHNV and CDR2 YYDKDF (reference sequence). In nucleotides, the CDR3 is TGTGCCACCAGCCGAGCTCCTAGTGGGGGTCAGCCCCAGCATTTT. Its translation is CATSRAPSGGQPQHF.

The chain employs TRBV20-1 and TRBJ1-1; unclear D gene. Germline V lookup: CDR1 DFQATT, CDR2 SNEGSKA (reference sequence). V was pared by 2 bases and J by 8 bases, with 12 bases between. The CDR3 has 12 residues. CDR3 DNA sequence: TGCAGTGCTAGAACCGGGCAGACCGAAGCTTTCTTT. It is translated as CSARTGQTEAFF.

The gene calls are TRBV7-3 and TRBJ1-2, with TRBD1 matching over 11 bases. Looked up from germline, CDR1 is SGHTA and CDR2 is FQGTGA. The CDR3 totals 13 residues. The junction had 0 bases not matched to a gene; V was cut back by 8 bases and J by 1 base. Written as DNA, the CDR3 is TGTGCCAGCGGGACAGGGGGTAACTATGGCTACACCTTC. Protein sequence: CASGTGGNYGYTF.

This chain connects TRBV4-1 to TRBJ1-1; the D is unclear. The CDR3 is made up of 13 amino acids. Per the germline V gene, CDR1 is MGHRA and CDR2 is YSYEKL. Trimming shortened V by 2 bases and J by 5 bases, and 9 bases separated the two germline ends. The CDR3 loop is CASSQSGVTEAFF. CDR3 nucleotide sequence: TGCGCCAGCAGCCAATCTGGGGTAACTGAAGCTTTCTTT.

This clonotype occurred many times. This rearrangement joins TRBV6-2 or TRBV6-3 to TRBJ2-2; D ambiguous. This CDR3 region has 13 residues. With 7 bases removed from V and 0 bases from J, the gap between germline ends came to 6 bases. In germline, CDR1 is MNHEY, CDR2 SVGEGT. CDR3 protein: CASTQANTGELFF. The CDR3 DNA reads TGTGCCAGCACTCAGGCGAACACCGGGGAGCTGTTTTTT.

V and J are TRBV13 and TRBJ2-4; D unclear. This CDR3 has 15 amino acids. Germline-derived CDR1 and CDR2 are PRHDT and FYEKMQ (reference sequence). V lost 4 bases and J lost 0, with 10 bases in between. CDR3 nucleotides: TGTGCCAGCAGCTCGTTACAGCTAGCCAAAAACATTCAGTACTTC. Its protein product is CASSSLQLAKNIQYF.